Sequencing of this T cell receptor beta chain was carried out in a study of control samples from healthy donors and cancer patients. The repertoire was sequenced with immunoSEQ multiplex PCR; TCRdb's copy has only in-frame clones and lacks some. The sample holds some 150,000 clones, approximately 94% seen once. The origin of this receptor is a man aged 35 to 55 in good health. The sequencing input was blood.

This CDR3 reads CASSFAQGGRTDTQYF. CDR3 DNA sequence: TGCGCCAGCAGCTTCGCACAGGGTGGTAGGACAGATACGCAGTATTTT. The chain is built from TRBV5-1 and TRBJ2-3; D is perhaps TRBD1 (6 bases). Trimming took 2 bases from V and 3 from J, leaving 16 bases between them. CDR3 length equals 16 residues. Germline lookup yields CDR1 SGHRS and CDR2 YFSETQ.